The 21 T cell receptor beta chains given below trace back to one sample, sequenced in a study of a mutant IDH1 vaccine in newly diagnosed glioma. These receptors lack a known antigen. TCRdb keeps only in-frame clones here, not all; method: immunoSEQ multiplex PCR. The data hold some 33,000 clones, with around 77% observed a single time. Time point indicated: week 35, safety follow-up. All doses held 300 ug of mutant IDH1 20-mer peptide, with topical imiquimod. The sequenced sample was PBMCs, obtained from a glioma patient whose treatment included an IDH1 peptide vaccine. The receptors derive from a woman aged 25 to 45 with glioma. Some clones in this sample may be carry-over from other donors' samples.

This clone has a handful of counts. The chain carries TRBV4-1 and TRBJ1-1, with D hard to call. This CDR3 contains 16 residues. V was clipped by 0 bases and J by 6 bases, with 17 bases between them. Germline-derived CDR1 and CDR2 are MGHRA and YSYEKL. CDR3 nucleotides: TGCGCCAGCAGCCAAGATCAACTAGGGTGGTTCCCTGAAGCTTTCTTT. Its translation: CASSQDQLGWFPEAFF.

This clone was counted a single time. This rearrangement joins TRBV28 to TRBJ2-7; TRBD2 is a possible D gene (6 bases). From germline, CDR1 is MDHEN and CDR2 SYDVKM. Trimming shortened V by 7 bases and J by 4 bases, and 11 bases separated the two germline ends. The CDR3 has 12 amino acids. The CDR3 nucleotides read TGTGCCAGCACCGCGGGGACTTACGAGCAGTACTTC. It yields the protein CASTAGTYEQYF. Based on the CDR3 plus reference TRBV28 and TRBJ2-7, the full variable domain is DVKVTQSSRYLVKRTGEKVFLECVQDMDHENMFWYRQDPGLGLRLIYFSYDVKMKEKGDIPEGYSVSREKKERFSLILESASTNQTSMYLCASTAGTYEQYFGPGTRLTVT.

The chain joins TRBV6-1 to TRBJ2-3; 9 nucleotides line up with TRBD1. The CDR3 totals 14 residues. V lost 6 bases to trimming and J lost 5 bases; unmatched junction nucleotides: 6. Per germline, CDR1 MNHNS and CDR2 SASEGT. The CDR3 coding sequence is TGTGCCAGCAGACGGACAGGGGCGGGAGATACGCAGTATTTT. As protein: CASRRTGAGDTQYF.

The J gene is TRBJ2-3, the V gene TRBV4-2; D uncertain. This CDR3 region has 14 residues. V shed 3 bases and J shed 4 bases, with 11 bases lying between them. The germline V gene encodes CDR1 LGHNA and CDR2 YNFKEQ. The CDR3: CASSHMLASDTQYF. The CDR3 DNA reads TGTGCCAGCAGCCACATGTTGGCATCAGATACGCAGTATTTT.

The rearrangement uses TRBV19 and TRBJ2-5, with 10 bases fitting TRBD1. V shed 4 bases, J shed 3 bases, and the junction held 5 bases outside the gene matches. This CDR3 comprises 15 residues. CDR1 and CDR2 (germline): LNHDA, SQIVND (reference sequence). The CDR3 bases are TGTGCCAGTAGTACAGGGGACAGGGGTGAAGAGACCCAGTACTTC. Translation gives CASSTGDRGEETQYF.

A single count supports this clone. The chain is built from TRBV5-3 and TRBJ2-7; perhaps TRBD2 as D (5 bases). Being an ORF, TRBV5-3 has a function that is uncertain. CDR3 length equals 16 residues. The V end lost 4 bases, the J end lost 0 bases, and 17 bases lay between the germline ends. CDR3 bases: TGTGCCAGAAGCATGGCGAGGGCCGGGGACTCCTACGAGCAGTACTTC. Residues: CARSMARAGDSYEQYF.

The CDR3 spells CASSPAGVGVGETQYF. In DNA form, the CDR3 reads TGTGCCAGCTCACCAGCGGGAGTAGGAGTGGGGGAGACCCAGTACTTC. The chain joins TRBV18 to TRBJ2-5; 7 positions match TRBD2. V gave up 2 bases and J gave up 5 bases; unmatched junction bases: 11. Germline CDR1 reads KGHSH; CDR2 reads LQKENI. The CDR3 sequence is 16 residues long.

This clone was found a few times. This chain joins TRBV23-1 and TRBJ1-2; no clear D gene. TRBV23-1 is an ORF, and what it does is uncertain. V shed 7 bases and J shed 5 bases, with 8 bases lying between them. The CDR3 contains 11 residues. The CDR3 is CASTWMYGYTF. The CDR3 DNA is TGCGCCAGCACGTGGATGTATGGCTACACCTTC.

J is TRBJ1-1 and V is TRBV19, with D perhaps matching TRBD1 (6 bases). CDR3 size: 15 residues. Trimming took 2 bases from V and 5 from J, leaving 15 bases between them. Germline V CDR1 and CDR2: LNHDA, SQIVND (reference sequence). The CDR3 DNA reads TGTGCCAGTAGTATACAGGGGACGGTGGGAACTGAAGCTTTCTTT. Translated: CASSIQGTVGTEAFF.

This clone was counted once. J is TRBJ2-7 and V is TRBV13; 7 bases align to TRBD1. Germline CDR1 is PRHDT and CDR2 is FYEKMQ (reference sequence). The trim removed 5 bases at V and 7 bases at J, leaving 2 bases unmatched. The CDR3 contains 11 residues. The chain's CDR3 is CASSMGQEQYF. The CDR3 DNA follows: TGTGCCAGCAGCATGGGACAGGAGCAGTACTTC.

The gene calls are TRBV6-6 and TRBJ1-2, with TRBD1 matching over 10 bases. CDR3 length: 13 residues. The germline gives CDR1 MNHNY, CDR2 SVGAGI (reference sequence). V shed 6 bases, J shed 6 bases, and the junction held 4 bases outside the gene matches. CDR3 amino acids: CASSRQGADGYTF. In DNA, the CDR3 is TGTGCCAGCAGCAGACAGGGGGCAGATGGCTACACCTTC.

The chain carries TRBV5-4 and TRBJ2-1; no definite D call. The germline gives CDR1 SGHNT, CDR2 YYREEE (reference sequence). The V and J ends lost 0 bases and 3 bases respectively, with 16 bases between them. This CDR3 spans 17 amino acids. As DNA, the CDR3 is TGTGCCAGCAGCTTGGCCGGGCGGAGTTGGGGCTACAATGAGCAGTTCTTC. It is translated as CASSLAGRSWGYNEQFF.

This clone was detected a few times. The rearrangement joins TRBV7-9 to TRBJ2-1; D is ambiguous. The ends were cut back, 3 bases at V and 9 bases at J, with 9 bases in the middle. This CDR3 has 12 amino acids. Germline V lookup: CDR1 SEHNR, CDR2 FQNEAQ (reference sequence). The DNA for the CDR3 is TGTGCCAGCAGCTTCAGCCCTATTGAGCAGTTCTTC. This encodes CASSFSPIEQFF.

This chain uses TRBV27 with TRBJ2-1; 7 bases are shared with TRBD2. Germline CDR1 reads MNHEY; CDR2 reads SMNVEV (reference sequence). The CDR3 contains 13 residues. V dropped 3 bases and J dropped 10; count of bases not matched to a gene: 6. This CDR3 is CASSLHILAEQFF. CDR3 bases: TGTGCCAGCAGTTTGCATATACTAGCGGAGCAGTTCTTC.

The chain uses TRBV30 and TRBJ1-2; D remains ambiguous. In germline, CDR1 is GTSNPN, CDR2 SVGIG (reference sequence). The CDR3 runs to 12 residues. The V end lost 0 bases, the J end lost 7 bases, and 9 bases lay between the germline ends. The DNA of the CDR3 is TGTGCCTGGAGTGTACATACCTCTGGCTACACCTTC. Translated, it gives CAWSVHTSGYTF.

A few counts support this clone. The chain recombines TRBV29-1 with TRBJ1-1, with D perhaps matching TRBD1 (5 bases). Trimming stripped 8 bases from V and 0 bases from J, with 10 bases between. The CDR3 runs 12 residues. Germline V CDR1 and CDR2: SQVTM, ANQGSEA. CDR3 residues: CSMTAMNTEAFF. The CDR3 region has the DNA TGCAGCATGACAGCCATGAACACTGAAGCTTTCTTT.

V gene TRBV4-2 combines with J gene TRBJ1-4; TRBD1 matches 9 bases. CDR1 and CDR2 (germline): LGHNA, YNFKEQ. Trimming cost V 4 bases and J 8 bases; bases outside gene matches: 17. This CDR3 has 18 amino acids. This chain's CDR3 is CASSPTPPGQGLSEKLFF. In nucleotides, the CDR3 is TGTGCCAGCAGCCCTACCCCACCGGGACAGGGCTTGTCGGAAAAACTGTTTTTT.

The sample holds one count of this clone. The chain joins TRBV10-1 to TRBJ2-7, with 7 bases lining up with TRBD2. The V gene end was trimmed by 3 bases and the J gene end by 3 bases; junction bases not matched to a gene: 8. The CDR3 is 15 amino acids. Germline V lookup: CDR1 WNHNN, CDR2 SYGVQD (reference sequence). This CDR3 is CASSDPRGSGYEQYF. In nucleotides, the CDR3 is TGCGCCAGCAGTGACCCGCGCGGGAGTGGCTACGAGCAGTACTTC.

The chain carries TRBV28 and TRBJ1-3; D remains unclear. The germline V gene encodes CDR1 MDHEN and CDR2 SYDVKM. V lost 7 bases, J lost 3 bases, and 10 bases lay in between. The length of the CDR3 is 13 residues. The DNA for the CDR3 is TGTGCCAGCATGGAGGGAAGTGGAAACACCATATATTTT. Its translation is CASMEGSGNTIYF.

This chain connects TRBV5-1 to TRBJ1-5; D gene uncertain. Germline assignment: CDR1 SGHRS and CDR2 YFSETQ. V was shortened by 4 bases and J by 4 bases, with 12 bases between the two germline ends. The length of the CDR3 is 14 residues. CDR3 nucleotide sequence: TGCGCCAGCAGCATTGTCCCAGATAATCAGCCCCAGCATTTT. This codes for CASSIVPDNQPQHF.

This clone was observed a handful of times. The chain uses TRBV30 and TRBJ1-5; 7 positions agree with TRBD1. The CDR3 has 12 residues. Germline CDR1 reads GTSNPN; CDR2 reads SVGIG (reference sequence). V lost 3 bases to trimming and J lost 12 bases; unmatched junction nucleotides: 8. DNA of the CDR3: TGTGCCTGGAGAAGTGAGGGGGCAGTCCAGCATTTT. Encoded protein: CAWRSEGAVQHF.